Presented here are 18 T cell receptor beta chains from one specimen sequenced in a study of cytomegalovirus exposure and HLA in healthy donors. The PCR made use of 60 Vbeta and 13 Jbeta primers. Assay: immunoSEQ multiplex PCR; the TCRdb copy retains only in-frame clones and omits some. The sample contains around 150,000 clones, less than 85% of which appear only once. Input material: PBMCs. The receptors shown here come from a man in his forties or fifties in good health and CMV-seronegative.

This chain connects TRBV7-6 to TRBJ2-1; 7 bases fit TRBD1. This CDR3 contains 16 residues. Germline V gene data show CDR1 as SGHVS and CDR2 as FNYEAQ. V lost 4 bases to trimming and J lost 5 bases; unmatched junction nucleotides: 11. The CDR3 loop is CASSSTDRARDNEQFF. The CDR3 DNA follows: TGTGCCAGCAGCTCGACCGACAGGGCCCGAGACAATGAGCAGTTCTTC.

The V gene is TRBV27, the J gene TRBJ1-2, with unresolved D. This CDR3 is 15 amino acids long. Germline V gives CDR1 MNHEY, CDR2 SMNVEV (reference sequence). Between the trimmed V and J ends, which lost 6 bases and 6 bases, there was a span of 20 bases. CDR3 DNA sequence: TGTGCCAGCAGCGACTATTCCGGGGTACCCAATGGCTACACCTTC. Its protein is CASSDYSGVPNGYTF.

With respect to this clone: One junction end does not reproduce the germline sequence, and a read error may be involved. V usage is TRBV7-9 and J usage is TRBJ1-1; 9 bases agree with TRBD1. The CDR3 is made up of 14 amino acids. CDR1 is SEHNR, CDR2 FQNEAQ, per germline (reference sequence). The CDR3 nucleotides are TGTTCCAGCAGCTTTTTGACAGGGGGTACTGAAGCTTTCTTT. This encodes CSSSFLTGGTEAFF.

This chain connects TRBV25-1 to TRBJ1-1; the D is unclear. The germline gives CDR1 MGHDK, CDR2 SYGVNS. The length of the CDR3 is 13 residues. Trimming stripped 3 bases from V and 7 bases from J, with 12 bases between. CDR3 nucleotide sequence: TGTGCCAGCAGTGATGTGGGAGAAGGTGAAGCTTTCTTT. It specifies CASSDVGEGEAFF.

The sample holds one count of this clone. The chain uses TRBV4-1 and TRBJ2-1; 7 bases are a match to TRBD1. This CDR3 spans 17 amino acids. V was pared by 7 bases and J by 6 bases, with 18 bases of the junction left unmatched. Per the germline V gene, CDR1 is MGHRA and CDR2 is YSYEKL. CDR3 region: CASNSRPQGQTSNEQFF. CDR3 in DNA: TGCGCCAGCAACTCCAGGCCGCAGGGACAGACAAGCAATGAGCAGTTCTTC.

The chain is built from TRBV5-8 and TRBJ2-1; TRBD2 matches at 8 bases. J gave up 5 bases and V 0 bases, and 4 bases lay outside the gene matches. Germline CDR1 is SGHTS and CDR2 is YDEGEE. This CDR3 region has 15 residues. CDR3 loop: CASSLGAGGNNEQFF. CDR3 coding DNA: TGTGCCAGCAGCTTGGGGGCGGGAGGCAACAATGAGCAGTTCTTC. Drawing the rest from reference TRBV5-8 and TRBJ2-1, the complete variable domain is EAGVTQSPTHLIKTRGQQATLRCSPISGHTSVYWYQQALGLGLQFLLWYDEGEERNRGNFPPRFSGRQFPNYSSELNVNALELEDSALYLCASSLGAGGNNEQFFGPGTRLTVL.

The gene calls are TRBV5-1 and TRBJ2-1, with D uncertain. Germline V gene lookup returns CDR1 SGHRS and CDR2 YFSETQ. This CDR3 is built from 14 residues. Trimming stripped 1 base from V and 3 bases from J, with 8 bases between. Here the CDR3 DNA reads TGCGCCAGCAGCTTGCTGCAGAACTACAATGAGCAGTTCTTC. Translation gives CASSLLQNYNEQFF.

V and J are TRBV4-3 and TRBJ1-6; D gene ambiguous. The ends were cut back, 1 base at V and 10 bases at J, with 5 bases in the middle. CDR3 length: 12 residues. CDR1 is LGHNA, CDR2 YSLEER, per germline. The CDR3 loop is CASSQVGSPLHF. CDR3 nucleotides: TGCGCCAGCAGCCAAGTTGGCTCACCCCTCCACTTT.

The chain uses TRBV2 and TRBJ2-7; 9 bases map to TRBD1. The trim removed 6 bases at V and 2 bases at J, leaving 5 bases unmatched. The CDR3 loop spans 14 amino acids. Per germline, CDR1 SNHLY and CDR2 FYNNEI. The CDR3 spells CASRAGQGTYEQYF. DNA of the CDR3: TGTGCCAGCAGGGCCGGACAGGGGACCTACGAGCAGTACTTC.

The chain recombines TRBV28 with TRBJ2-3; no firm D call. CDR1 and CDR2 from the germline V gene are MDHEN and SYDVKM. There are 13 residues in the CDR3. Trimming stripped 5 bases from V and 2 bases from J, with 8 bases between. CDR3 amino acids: CASSPPSTDTQYF. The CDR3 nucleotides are TGTGCCAGCAGTCCCCCGTCCACAGATACGCAGTATTTT. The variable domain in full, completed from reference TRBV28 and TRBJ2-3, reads DVKVTQSSRYLVKRTGEKVFLECVQDMDHENMFWYRQDPGLGLRLIYFSYDVKMKEKGDIPEGYSVSREKKERFSLILESASTNQTSMYLCASSPPSTDTQYFGPGTRLTVL.

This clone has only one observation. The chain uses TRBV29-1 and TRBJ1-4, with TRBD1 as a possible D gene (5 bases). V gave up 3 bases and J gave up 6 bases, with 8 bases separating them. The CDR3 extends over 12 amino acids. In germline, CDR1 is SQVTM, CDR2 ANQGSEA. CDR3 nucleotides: TGCAGCGTTGAGGGGGGGGATGAAAAACTGTTTTTT. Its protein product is CSVEGGDEKLFF. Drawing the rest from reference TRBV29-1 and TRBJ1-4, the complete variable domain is SAVISQKPSRDICQRGTSLTIQCQVDSQVTMMFWYRQQPGQSLTLIATANQGSEATYESGFVIDKFPISRPNLTFSTLTVSNMSPEDSSIYLCSVEGGDEKLFFGSGTQLSVL.

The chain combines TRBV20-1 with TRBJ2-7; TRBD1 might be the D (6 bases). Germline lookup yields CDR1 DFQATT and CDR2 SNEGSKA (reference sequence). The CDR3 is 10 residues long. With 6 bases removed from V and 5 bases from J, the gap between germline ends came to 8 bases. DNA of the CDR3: TGCAGTGCAACAGGGAACGAGCAGTACTTC. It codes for CSATGNEQYF.

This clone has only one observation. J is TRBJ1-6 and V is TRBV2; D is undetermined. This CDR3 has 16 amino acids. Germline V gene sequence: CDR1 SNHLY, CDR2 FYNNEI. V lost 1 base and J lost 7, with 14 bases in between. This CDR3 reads CASSEDGGPENSPLHF. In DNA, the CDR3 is TGTGCCAGCAGTGAAGATGGAGGACCGGAGAATTCACCCCTCCACTTT.

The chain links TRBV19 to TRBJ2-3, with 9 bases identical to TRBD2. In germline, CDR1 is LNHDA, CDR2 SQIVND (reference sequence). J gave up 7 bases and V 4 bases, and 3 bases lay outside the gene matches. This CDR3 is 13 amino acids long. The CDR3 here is CASSNSGGNTQYF. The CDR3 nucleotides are TGTGCCAGTAGTAACAGCGGGGGGAATACGCAGTATTTT.

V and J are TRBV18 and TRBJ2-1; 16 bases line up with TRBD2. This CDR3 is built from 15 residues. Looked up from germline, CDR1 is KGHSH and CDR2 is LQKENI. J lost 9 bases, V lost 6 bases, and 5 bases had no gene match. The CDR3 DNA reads TGTGCCAGCTCCCGTGGGACTAGCGGGAGGGGTGAGCAGTTCTTC. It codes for CASSRGTSGRGEQFF.

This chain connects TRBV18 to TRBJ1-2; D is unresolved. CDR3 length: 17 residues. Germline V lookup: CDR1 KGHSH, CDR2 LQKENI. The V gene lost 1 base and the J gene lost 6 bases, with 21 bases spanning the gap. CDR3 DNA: TGTGCCAGCTCACCACTCATTCAAGAGGGTCCCTCGGATGGCTACACCTTC. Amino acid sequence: CASSPLIQEGPSDGYTF.

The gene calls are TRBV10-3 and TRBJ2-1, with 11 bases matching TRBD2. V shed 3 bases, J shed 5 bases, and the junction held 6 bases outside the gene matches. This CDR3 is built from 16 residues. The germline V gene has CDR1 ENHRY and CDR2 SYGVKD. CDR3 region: CAISDPLAGGHNEQFF. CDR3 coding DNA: TGTGCCATCAGTGACCCCCTAGCGGGGGGCCACAATGAGCAGTTCTTC.

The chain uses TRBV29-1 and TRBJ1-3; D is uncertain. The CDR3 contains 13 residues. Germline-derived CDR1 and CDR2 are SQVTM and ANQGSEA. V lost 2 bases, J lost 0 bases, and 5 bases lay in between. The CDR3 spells CSVELSSGNTIYF. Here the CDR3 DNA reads TGCAGCGTTGAACTTAGCTCTGGAAACACCATATATTTT.